A single T cell receptor (beta chain) is shown here with its context. This table comes from immunoSEQ multiplex PCR, and its TCRdb copy is limited to in-frame clones, with some not included. The sample contains about 120,000 clones, 85% to 90% of which appear only once. The data stem from a study of blood T cell repertoires in COVID-19. In the study overall: Both acute and convalescent COVID-19 samples were obtained from the United States, Italy and Spain.

The V gene lost 0 bases and the J gene lost 8 bases, with 10 bases spanning the gap. The germline V gene encodes CDR1 MNHEY and CDR2 SMNVEV (reference sequence). This CDR3 is built from 14 residues. The TCR originated in a man aged 55 to 70 with acute or convalescent COVID-19. The sample consisted of peripheral blood. The chain couples TRBV27 to TRBJ1-4, with D possibly matching TRBD1 (5 bases). CDR3 region: CASSLSRSGEKLFF. In DNA form, the CDR3 reads TGTGCCAGCAGTTTATCGAGGTCAGGGGAAAAACTGTTTTTT. Complete variable domain (other parts from reference TRBV27 and TRBJ1-4): EAQVTQNPRYLITVTGKKLTVTCSQNMNHEYMSWYRQDPGLGLRQIYYSMNVEVTDKGDVPEGYKVSRKEKRNFPLILESPSPNQTSLYFCASSLSRSGEKLFFGSGTQLSVL.